The next 25 T cell receptor beta chains were all read from a single sample in a study of cytomegalovirus exposure and HLA in healthy donors. PCR was performed using 60 Vbeta and 13 Jbeta primers. Clones were sequenced by immunoSEQ multiplex PCR, and TCRdb holds only the in-frame ones, with some missing. Among approximately 100,000 clones listed, 65% to 75% were seen once. The material sequenced was PBMCs. Every receptor here comes from a man aged 35-49 years in good health and CMV-seropositive.

The sample holds a few counts of this clone. This rearrangement joins TRBV30 to TRBJ2-1; 8 bases line up with TRBD2. The CDR3 is 14 residues long. CDR1 is GTSNPN, CDR2 SVGIG, per germline (reference sequence). V was clipped by 1 base and J by 10 bases; unmatched bases: 9. DNA of the CDR3: TGTGCCTGGAGTGCCACCCACGTAGCGGGAGAGCAGTTCTTC. Translating it yields CAWSATHVAGEQFF.

This rearrangement joins TRBV9 to TRBJ1-2; unclear D gene. Per germline, CDR1 SGDLS and CDR2 YYNGEE. The V and J ends lost 3 bases and 2 bases respectively, with 20 bases between them. The CDR3 extends over 17 amino acids. Here the CDR3 reads CASSARRGPGGNYGYTF. Written as DNA, the CDR3 is TGTGCCAGCAGCGCGCGGAGAGGACCCGGAGGGAACTATGGCTACACCTTC.

This clone was counted only a few times. The chain couples TRBV30 to TRBJ1-4; TRBD1 is a possible D gene (6 bases). V lost 2 bases and J lost 7, with 11 bases in between. The CDR3 covers 13 residues. The V gene's germline CDR1 is GTSNPN and CDR2 SVGIG (reference sequence). Here the CDR3 reads CAWSQGKAEKLFF. DNA of the CDR3: TGTGCCTGGAGTCAGGGGAAGGCTGAAAAACTGTTTTTT.

This chain links TRBV19 with TRBJ2-3; weak D call: TRBD1 (5 bases). Trimming removed 5 bases at V and 3 bases at J, with 12 bases between. Germline V gene data show CDR1 as LNHDA and CDR2 as SQIVND (reference sequence). The CDR3 spans 14 residues. Here the CDR3 reads CASSPRQSTDTQYF. CDR3 nucleotide sequence: TGTGCCAGTAGTCCCCGACAGTCGACAGATACGCAGTATTTT.

This rearrangement joins TRBV27 to TRBJ2-7, with 10 positions matching TRBD2. Germline CDR1 is MNHEY and CDR2 is SMNVEV (reference sequence). The CDR3 has 16 amino acids. J gave up 5 bases and V 2 bases, and 9 bases lay outside the gene matches. The CDR3 nucleotides are TGTGCCAGCAGTTTAACAGGTCCTAGCGGGAGACACGAGCAGTACTTC. As protein: CASSLTGPSGRHEQYF.

This chain connects TRBV27 to TRBJ1-2; D is uncertain. Trimming removed 3 bases at V and 7 bases at J, with 12 bases between. CDR3 size: 13 residues. CDR1 is MNHEY and CDR2 is SMNVEV in the germline V gene (reference sequence). Here the CDR3 DNA reads TGTGCCAGCAGTTTGTCGATAAGAGGTGGCTACACCTTC. This encodes CASSLSIRGGYTF.

The chain is built from TRBV9 and TRBJ1-2; no firm D call. V lost 6 bases, J lost 8 bases, and 11 bases lay in between. CDR3 length: 11 amino acids. CDR1 SGDLS and CDR2 YYNGEE come from the germline V gene. This CDR3 reads CASKRLSGYTF. DNA of the CDR3: TGTGCCAGCAAGCGATTGTCGGGCTACACCTTC.

This chain links TRBV9 with TRBJ2-7; 8 bases map to TRBD1. Trimming removed 4 bases from V and 1 base from J; junction bases left unmatched: 7. The germline gives CDR1 SGDLS, CDR2 YYNGEE. This CDR3 comprises 15 residues. This CDR3 reads CASSLRTGSSYEQYF. CDR3 nucleotide sequence: TGTGCCAGCAGCCTTCGGACAGGGAGTTCCTACGAGCAGTACTTC.

The V call is TRBV6-5, the J call TRBJ2-5, with D possibly being TRBD2 (6 bases). Germline CDR1 and CDR2: MNHEY and SVGAGI. V lost 5 bases and J lost 1, with 14 bases in between. The CDR3 covers 15 residues. CDR3 amino acids: CASSRSGSFQETQYF. The CDR3 region has the DNA TGTGCCAGCAGTAGAAGCGGGTCATTCCAAGAGACCCAGTACTTC.

The chain's CDR3 is CASSYGGAVESPLHF. For the CDR3, the DNA is TGTGCCAGCAGTTATGGGGGGGCGGTGGAATCACCCCTCCACTTT. The genes are TRBV6-5 and TRBJ1-6, with D tentatively TRBD1 (6 bases). This CDR3 comprises 15 residues. The V end was cut by 3 bases, the J end by 10 bases, with 16 bases between. Per germline, CDR1 MNHEY and CDR2 SVGAGI.

CDR3 nucleotides: TGTGCCAGCAGCTTAACGACTAGCGACTACAATGAGCAGTTCTTC. Translating it yields CASSLTTSDYNEQFF. V is TRBV7-3 and J is TRBJ2-1, with 8 bases lining up with TRBD2. CDR3 length: 15 amino acids. From germline, CDR1 is SGHTA and CDR2 FQGTGA. With 0 bases clipped from V and 3 bases from J, the junction kept 1 base outside the gene matches.

The chain has TRBV9 and TRBJ1-3; possibly TRBD1 for D (5 bases). V was cut by 4 bases and J by 1 base, with 12 bases left in between. CDR1 SGDLS and CDR2 YYNGEE come from the germline V gene. CDR3 length equals 15 residues. The CDR3 region is CASSPGGVSGNTIYF. The CDR3 coding sequence is TGTGCCAGCAGCCCCGGAGGGGTTTCTGGAAACACCATATATTTT. The full variable domain, completed using reference TRBV9 and TRBJ1-3, is DSGVTQTPKHLITATGQRVTLRCSPRSGDLSVYWYQQSLDQGLQFLIQYYNGEERAKGNILERFSAQQFPDLHSELNLSSLELGDSALYFCASSPGGVSGNTIYFGEGSWLTVV.

This clone appeared once. The CDR3 region is CASSIGLAGAGELFF. The CDR3 bases are TGTGCCAGTAGTATAGGGCTAGCGGGAGCCGGGGAGCTGTTTTTT. This chain links TRBV19 with TRBJ2-2; 10 bases match TRBD2. CDR3 length: 15 residues. V shed 1 base, J shed 6 bases, and the junction held 2 bases outside the gene matches. Germline V gives CDR1 LNHDA, CDR2 SQIVND (reference sequence).

This chain connects TRBV7-2 to TRBJ2-3, with D possibly being TRBD1 (5 bases). The CDR3 consists of 14 residues. Per the germline V gene, CDR1 is SGHTA and CDR2 is FQGNSA. V lost 5 bases to trimming and J lost 5 bases, with 14 bases between them. The CDR3 reads CASSLGAGRDTQYF. CDR3 nucleotide sequence: TGTGCCAGCAGCCTAGGGGCCGGTAGAGATACGCAGTATTTT. The whole variable domain, filled in from reference TRBV7-2 and TRBJ2-3, reads GAGVSQSPSNKVTEKGKDVELRCDPISGHTALYWYRQSLGQGLEFLIYFQGNSAPDKSGLPSDRFSAERTGGSVSTLTIQRTQQEDSAVYLCASSLGAGRDTQYFGPGTRLTVL.

The rearrangement links TRBV5-1 to TRBJ1-2; 9 bases match TRBD1. CDR1 SGHRS and CDR2 YFSETQ come from the germline V gene. The V gene end was trimmed by 4 bases and the J gene end by 4 bases; junction bases not matched to a gene: 8. The CDR3 length is 15 residues. Here the CDR3 reads CASSPGDRAIYGYTF. CDR3 nucleotide sequence: TGCGCCAGCAGCCCGGGGGACAGGGCAATCTATGGCTACACCTTC.

CDR3 in DNA: TGTGCCAGCAGCTTAGAAGTCAGCTCCTACAATGAGCAGTTCTTC. Translated: CASSLEVSSYNEQFF. The chain employs TRBV11-2 and TRBJ2-1; no clear D gene. Trimming shortened V by 0 bases and J by 0 bases, and 6 bases separated the two germline ends. This CDR3 has 15 amino acids. The germline CDR1 and CDR2 sequences are SGHAT and FQNNGV. Complete variable domain (other parts from reference TRBV11-2 and TRBJ2-1): EAGVAQSPRYKIIEKRQSVAFWCNPISGHATLYWYQQILGQGPKLLIQFQNNGVVDDSQLPKDRFSAERLKGVDSTLKIQPAKLEDSAVYLCASSLEVSSYNEQFFGPGTRLTVL.

This clone has more than one count but fewer than ten. The final CDR3 position lacks the conserved phenylalanine or tryptophan, pointing to a likely read error. The DNA is left out, because the CDR3 cannot be placed on it with certainty; the CDR3 is given as TCRdb lists it. The chain combines TRBV5-5 with TRBJ2-7; TRBD2, the table's D call, was not compared with the DNA. 11 amino acids form the CDR3, both terminal residues included. CDR1 is SGHKS and CDR2 is YYEKEE in the germline V gene (reference sequence). CDR3 amino acids: CASSTYGMEGI.

This clone was picked up a small number of times. The chain joins TRBV6-1 to TRBJ1-5; maybe TRBD1 (6 bases). Germline V gives CDR1 MNHNS, CDR2 SASEGT. The CDR3 covers 15 residues. V was trimmed by 8 bases and J by 0 bases, leaving 14 bases between them. The CDR3 coding sequence is TGTGCCAGCGTATGGGACATATTTAGCAATCAGCCCCAGCATTTT. Translation: CASVWDIFSNQPQHF.

This clone was counted a few times. The CDR3 protein is CASSNSGMYLGTGELFF. In DNA, the CDR3 is TGTGCCAGCAGCAATAGCGGGATGTACTTAGGGACCGGGGAGCTGTTTTTT. This rearrangement joins TRBV27 to TRBJ2-2; 8 bases agree with TRBD2. After removal of 6 bases from V and 5 bases from J, the junction contained 14 bases not matched to a gene. The CDR3 sequence is 17 residues long. CDR1 and CDR2 (germline): MNHEY, SMNVEV (reference sequence).

This clone occurred a few times. The chain couples TRBV30 to TRBJ2-7; 8 bases line up with TRBD2. The germline gives CDR1 GTSNPN, CDR2 SVGIG (reference sequence). Losses at the gene ends were 2 bases for V and 12 bases for J; bases not matched to a gene: 9. This CDR3 region has 12 residues. The CDR3: CAWSPGGDLLYF. CDR3 DNA sequence: TGTGCCTGGAGTCCCGGGGGGGACCTGCTGTACTTC.

The chain joins TRBV6-4 to TRBJ2-1; D not certain. Trimming stripped 2 bases from V and 9 bases from J, with 8 bases between. The CDR3 runs to 12 residues. Germline CDR1 and CDR2: MRHNA and SNTAGT. This CDR3 reads CASSDPPGEQFF. As DNA, the CDR3 is TGTGCCAGCAGTGACCCCCCGGGTGAGCAGTTCTTC.

The chain links TRBV7-8 to TRBJ1-5, with a possible D match to TRBD1 (5 bases). Trimming left V 3 bases short and J 6 bases short, with 12 bases between. This CDR3 is 14 amino acids long. The germline V gene encodes CDR1 SGHVS and CDR2 FQNEAQ. The CDR3 spells CASSLGGTGQPQHF. In DNA, the CDR3 is TGTGCCAGCAGCTTGGGGGGTACCGGTCAGCCCCAGCATTTT.

The V and J genes are TRBV7-9 and TRBJ2-2; D uncertain. The V gene lost 1 base and the J gene lost 7 bases, with 7 bases spanning the gap. CDR1 is SEHNR, CDR2 FQNEAQ, per germline (reference sequence). The CDR3 is 13 residues long. CDR3 protein: CASSLVAVGELFF. The CDR3 region has the DNA TGTGCCAGCAGCTTAGTGGCCGTCGGGGAGCTGTTTTTT.

As DNA, the CDR3 is TGCGCCAGCAGCTTACTAGGGACAGGGGGCGGCACCGGGGAGCTGTTTTTT. Its translation: CASSLLGTGGGTGELFF. The chain carries TRBV5-1 and TRBJ2-2; TRBD1 agrees at 12 bases. Germline V CDR1 and CDR2: SGHRS, YFSETQ. This CDR3 comprises 17 residues. The ends lost 2 bases at V and 4 bases at J; junction bases unmatched: 6.

This clone was observed a few times. This rearrangement joins TRBV7-2 to TRBJ2-3; 15 bases match TRBD2. The CDR3 totals 16 residues. Germline-derived CDR1 and CDR2 are SGHTA and FQGNSA. The V and J ends lost 3 bases and 3 bases, in that order; junction bases with no gene match: 1. This CDR3 reads CASSFGLAGGTDTQYF. The CDR3 bases are TGTGCCAGCAGCTTTGGACTAGCGGGAGGGACAGATACGCAGTATTTT.